The source of this T cell receptor beta chain is a study of blood T cell repertoires in COVID-19. About the study: The samples span acute and convalescent COVID-19 from the United States, Italy and Spain. T cells, B-cell-depleted T cells, or PBMCs provided the cDNA or gDNA that served as material.

Original methodology: Estimates of nucleated cell counts were drawn from the amplification of reference gene primers. Data came from immunoSEQ multiplex PCR; TCRdb stores just in-frame clones and leaves some out. From that table come the V and J calls and clone size; the DNA was used to work out D and trimming. The data contain under 9,000 clones, 80% to 90% of them singletons. V shed 7 bases and J 2 bases; nucleotides not matched to a gene: 3. The CDR3 consists of 14 residues. Looked up from germline, CDR1 is MNHEY and CDR2 is SVGAGI. This receptor was taken from a human donor with active COVID-19. The donor label of this sample is uncertain. V usage is TRBV6-5 and J usage is TRBJ2-7, with 12 bases aligning to TRBD2. The source material was peripheral blood. CDR3 DNA: TGTGCCAGCAAACTAGCGGGAGGAGCCTACGAGCAGTACTTC. Translated: CASKLAGGAYEQYF.